The rows below give T cell receptor beta chains drawn from one sample of a study of blood T cell repertoires in COVID-19. Assay: immunoSEQ multiplex PCR; the TCRdb copy retains only in-frame clones and omits some. There are 110,000 to 150,000 clones in the sample; over 70% occur only once, and about 2% lies in the top ten. The sample taken for sequencing was peripheral blood. The receptors shown here come from a woman aged 55-69 years with acute or convalescent COVID-19. The CDR3 runs from the conserved cysteine through the conserved F or W. The order of the fields is V gene, J gene, clone size, D gene, CDR3 protein, CDR3 DNA. D genes are given only for firm matches. For some rows the clone size is stated as once, few or many, or as a class when expanded; others skip it.

V: TRBV5-4
J: TRBJ1-2
size: few
D: -
CDR3: CASSLEQSYGYTF
DNA: TGTGCCAGCAGCTTAGAACAGAGCTATGGCTACACCTTC

V: TRBV27
J: TRBJ2-3
size: -
D: -
CDR3: CASSSSLGHYTQYF
DNA: TGTGCCAGCAGTTCATCCCTGGGCCACTATACGCAGTATTTT

V: TRBV5-1
J: TRBJ2-7
size: -
D: TRBD1
CDR3: CASSQGQGRPYEQYF
DNA: TGCGCCAGCAGCCAGGGACAGGGAAGGCCCTACGAGCAGTACTTC

V: TRBV7-8
J: TRBJ2-5
size: -
D: TRBD2
CDR3: CASSPAGVPETQYF
DNA: TGTGCCAGCAGCCCCGCGGGGGTCCCAGAGACCCAGTACTTC

V: TRBV28
J: TRBJ1-5
size: -
D: -
CDR3: CASSYRGGPQHF
DNA: TGTGCCAGCAGTTATCGAGGGGGGCCCCAGCATTTT

V: TRBV24-1
J: TRBJ1-2
size: once
D: -
CDR3: CATSVLGGGYTF
DNA: TGTGCCACCAGTGTCTTGGGGGGTGGCTACACCTTC

V: TRBV28
J: TRBJ2-2
size: -
D: TRBD2
CDR3: CASSLWRLAGVSGELFF
DNA: TGTGCCAGCAGTTTATGGAGACTAGCGGGAGTGTCTGGGGAGCTGTTTTTT

V: TRBV7-8
J: TRBJ2-7
size: -
D: -
CDR3: CASTFPGTRTSEQYF
DNA: TGTGCCAGCACCTTTCCGGGGACTCGCACCTCCGAGCAGTACTTC

V: TRBV7-9
J: TRBJ1-5
size: -
D: -
CDR3: CASSAGNQPQHF
DNA: TGTGCCAGCAGTGCAGGGAATCAGCCCCAGCATTTT

V: TRBV5-1
J: TRBJ2-7
size: -
D: -
CDR3: CASSLAGGRTYEQYF
DNA: TGCGCCAGCAGCTTGGCCGGGGGTAGGACCTACGAGCAGTACTTC

V: TRBV19
J: TRBJ1-2
size: -
D: -
CDR3: CASSIGRTSGNYGYTF
DNA: TGTGCCAGTAGTATAGGACGCACCTCGGGAAACTATGGCTACACCTTC

V: TRBV7-2
J: TRBJ2-7
size: -
D: TRBD1
CDR3: CASSRDRAFSYEQYF
DNA: TGTGCCAGCAGCCGGGACAGGGCCTTCTCCTACGAGCAGTACTTC

V: TRBV10-3
J: TRBJ1-5
size: -
D: TRBD1
CDR3: CAISDGTGTQPQHF
DNA: TGTGCCATCAGTGACGGGACAGGGACTCAGCCCCAGCATTTT

V: TRBV10-2
J: TRBJ2-2
size: -
D: TRBD1
CDR3: CASRSDRGRTGELFF
DNA: TGCGCCAGCAGATCGGACAGGGGGCGCACCGGGGAGCTGTTTTTT

V: TRBV24-1
J: TRBJ2-1
size: -
D: TRBD1
CDR3: CATSGKQGALPRGQFF
DNA: TGTGCCACCAGTGGAAAACAGGGGGCGCTTCCACGGGGGCAGTTCTTC

V: TRBV28
J: TRBJ2-7
size: -
D: -
CDR3: CASKSRRKTYEQYF
DNA: TGTGCCAGCAAGAGCCGGCGGAAGACCTACGAGCAGTACTTC

V: TRBV25-1
J: TRBJ2-3
size: -
D: TRBD2
CDR3: CASRGGTDTQYF
DNA: TGTGCCTCCCGGGGGGGGACAGATACGCAGTATTTT

V: TRBV6-1
J: TRBJ2-2
size: -
D: -
CDR3: CASSALTGVAPGELFF
DNA: TGTGCCAGCAGTGCGCTGACGGGAGTTGCCCCCGGGGAGCTGTTTTTT

V: TRBV5-4
J: TRBJ1-6
size: -
D: -
CDR3: CASREVSSYNSPLHF
DNA: TGTGCCAGCCGCGAAGTGAGCTCCTATAATTCACCCCTCCACTTT

V: TRBV20-1
J: TRBJ2-7
size: -
D: TRBD1
CDR3: CSASLNPGQGIMEAGDEQYF
DNA: TGCAGTGCTAGTCTAAACCCGGGACAGGGGATTATGGAGGCCGGCGACGAGCAGTACTTC